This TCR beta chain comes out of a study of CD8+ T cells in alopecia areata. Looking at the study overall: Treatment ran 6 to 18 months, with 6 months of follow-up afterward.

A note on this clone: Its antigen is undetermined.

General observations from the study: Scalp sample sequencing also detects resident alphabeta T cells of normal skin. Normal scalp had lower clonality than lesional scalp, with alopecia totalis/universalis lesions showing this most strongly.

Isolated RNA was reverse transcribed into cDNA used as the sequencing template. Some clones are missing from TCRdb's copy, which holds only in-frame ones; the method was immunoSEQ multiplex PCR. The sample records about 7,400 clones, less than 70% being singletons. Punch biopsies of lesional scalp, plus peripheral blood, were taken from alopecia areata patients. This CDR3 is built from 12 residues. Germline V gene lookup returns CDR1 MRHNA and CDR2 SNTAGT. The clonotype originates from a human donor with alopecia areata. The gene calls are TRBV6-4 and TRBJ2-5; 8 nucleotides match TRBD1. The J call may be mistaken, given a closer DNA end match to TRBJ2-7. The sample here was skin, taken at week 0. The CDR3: CAGTGTGYEQYF. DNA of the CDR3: TGTGCCGGAACCGGGACAGGCTACGAGCAGTACTTC.